The 30 T cell receptor beta chains presented below share a single source sample, sequenced in a study of human T cells and chemical hapten exposure (dated by TCRdb to the early 2020s). Interpreted using the paper, the time point label stands for: patch test 1, 2 weeks after DPC sensitization. This sample's treatment or condition label indicates: therapeutic diphenylcyclopropenone sensitization with weekly scalp DPC. Preparation of the library involved RACE. These reads were obtained on a NextSeq 500. TCRdb reran the public reads through fastp at Q25 and MiXCR, keeping productive beta chains. Every CDR3 protein is listed once, alongside the most common genes and DNA of its rows. The sample table records roughly 98,000 distinct CDR3 sequences; around 12% of these occur just once. The ten top clones hold around 2.2% of the sample. This sample comprised whole blood, obtained in connection with sensitization to the hapten diphenylcyclopropenone (DPC). These TCRs come from a middle-aged woman with alopecia areata. Some clones in this sample may be carry-over from other donors' samples.

The rearrangement joins TRBV7-3 to TRBJ2-1, with D perhaps TRBD1 or TRBD2 (5 bases each). Trimming took off 5 bases at V and 8 bases at J, with 13 bases between the two ends. The CDR3 totals 13 residues. CDR1 and CDR2 (germline): SGHTA, FQGTGA. In DNA, the CDR3 is TGTGCCAGCAGCGCACTAGTGGGGCATGAGCAGTTCTTC. Its translation: CASSALVGHEQFF.

The chain uses TRBV20-1 and TRBJ1-1; D is ambiguous. Germline V gives CDR1 DFQATT, CDR2 SNEGSKA (reference sequence). Trimming removed 4 bases from V and 0 bases from J, with 9 bases in between. The CDR3 covers 13 residues. CDR3 in DNA: TGCAGTGCTATGGGGAGCATGAACACTGAAGCTTTCTTT. Protein: CSAMGSMNTEAFF.

This clonotype was detected many times. This chain uses TRBV20-1 with TRBJ2-2, with 10 bases aligning to TRBD2. Germline values: CDR1 DFQATT, CDR2 SNEGSKA (reference sequence). V lost 6 bases, J lost 7 bases, and 11 bases stayed unmatched. The CDR3 totals 15 residues. The CDR3, as DNA: TGCAGTGCAACAACACTAGCGGGGTATCACGGGGAGCTGTTTTTT. Its translation: CSATTLAGYHGELFF.

This clonotype showed up many times. This chain uses TRBV28 with TRBJ1-5; D is unresolved. Germline V CDR1 and CDR2: MDHEN, SYDVKM. Deletions cut 3 bases from V and 8 bases from J, with 8 bases between. The CDR3 extends over 12 amino acids. The CDR3 is CASSFGFEPQHF. The CDR3, as DNA: TGTGCCAGCAGTTTTGGGTTCGAGCCCCAGCATTTT.

This chain connects TRBV3-1 to TRBJ2-7; tentatively, D is TRBD1 or TRBD2 (5 bases each). This CDR3 has 15 residues. The germline V gene encodes CDR1 LGHDT and CDR2 YNNKEL (reference sequence). Trimming took off 0 bases at V and 13 bases at J, with 22 bases between the two ends. The CDR3 DNA sequence: TGTGCCAGCAGCCAAGACCCCGGGGCCATACCCCGGACCTACTTC. Protein: CASSQDPGAIPRTYF.

This clonotype has only a few counts. The chain links TRBV7-2 to TRBJ1-5; D gene uncertain. CDR1 is SGHTA, CDR2 FQGNSA, per germline. The V gene lost 0 bases and the J gene lost 5 bases, with 8 bases spanning the gap. This CDR3 has 14 amino acids. The CDR3 loop is CASSLAQRYQPQHF. The CDR3 DNA is TGTGCCAGCAGCTTAGCTCAGAGGTATCAGCCCCAGCATTTT.

This clonotype was observed a handful of times. DNA of the CDR3: TGTGCCAGCAGGACGGGCTCTGGGGCCAACGTCCTGACTTTC. Its translation: CASRTGSGANVLTF. V is TRBV6-2 or TRBV6-3 and J is TRBJ2-6, with no clear D. Germline loops: CDR1 MNHEY, CDR2 SVGEGT. CDR3 length: 14 residues. V gave up 6 bases and J gave up 0 bases, with 6 bases separating them.

V usage is TRBV19 and J usage is TRBJ2-1; no firm D call. V lost 4 bases to trimming and J lost 7 bases, with 14 bases between them. This CDR3 has 14 amino acids. Germline CDR1 LNHDA, CDR2 SQIVND (reference sequence). CDR3 residues: CASSRIGRMNEQFF. The CDR3 nucleotides are TGTGCCAGTAGTAGAATCGGGCGGATGAATGAGCAGTTCTTC.

This clonotype was observed many times. The chain combines TRBV20-1 with TRBJ2-2; D remains ambiguous. Germline V gene sequence: CDR1 DFQATT, CDR2 SNEGSKA (reference sequence). Trimming removed 1 base from V and 1 base from J, with 7 bases in between. The CDR3 is made up of 14 amino acids. This chain's CDR3 is CSARVSENTGELFF. The DNA of the CDR3 is TGCAGTGCTAGAGTGAGCGAGAACACCGGGGAGCTGTTTTTT.

The table lists this clonotype with many counts. The genes are TRBV20-1 and TRBJ2-3, with D unclear. The CDR3 length is 13 residues. The V gene's germline CDR1 is DFQATT and CDR2 SNEGSKA (reference sequence). Trimming shortened V by 3 bases and J by 3 bases, and 10 bases separated the two germline ends. This CDR3 reads CSASGKRTDTQYF. DNA of the CDR3: TGCAGTGCTAGCGGCAAACGTACAGATACGCAGTATTTT.

This clonotype was observed a handful of times. The genes are TRBV7-9 and TRBJ2-1; perhaps TRBD2 as D (5 bases). This CDR3 has 18 amino acids. The germline gives CDR1 SEHNR, CDR2 FQNEAQ (reference sequence). V was cut by 4 bases and J by 15 bases, with 34 bases left in between. The CDR3 loop reads CASSSSPAGEPPPLSVFF. For the CDR3, the DNA is TGTGCCAGCAGCTCCTCCCCCGCGGGCGAGCCTCCACCATTGAGTGTGTTCTTC.

This chain links TRBV5-1 with TRBJ2-1, with TRBD2 matching over 7 bases. V was pared by 2 bases and J by 0 bases, with 5 bases of the junction left unmatched. Germline V gives CDR1 SGHRS, CDR2 YFSETQ. The CDR3 loop spans 16 amino acids. The CDR3 sequence: CASSFGGSSSYNEQFF. CDR3 DNA: TGCGCCAGCAGCTTCGGCGGGAGCAGCTCCTACAATGAGCAGTTCTTC. Based on the CDR3 plus reference TRBV5-1 and TRBJ2-1, the full variable domain is KAGVTQTPRYLIKTRGQQVTLSCSPISGHRSVSWYQQTPGQGLQFLFEYFSETQRNKGNFPGRFSGRQFSNSRSEMNVSTLELGDSALYLCASSFGGSSSYNEQFFGPGTRLTVL.

This clonotype showed up many times. V gene TRBV6-2 or TRBV6-3 combines with J gene TRBJ2-1; D not resolved. Trimming pared 6 bases from V and 3 bases from J, leaving 3 bases between. CDR1 and CDR2 from the germline V gene are MNHEY and SVGEGT. This CDR3 has 11 residues. The CDR3, as DNA: TGTGCCAGCAGCGTCTACAATGAGCAGTTCTTC. Amino acids: CASSVYNEQFF.

This clonotype showed up just a few times. The chain combines TRBV7-8 with TRBJ2-7, with a possible D match to TRBD1 (5 bases). V lost 5 bases to trimming and J lost 9 bases, with 29 bases between them. Germline lookup yields CDR1 SGHVS and CDR2 FQNEAQ. There are 17 residues in the CDR3. DNA of the CDR3: TGTGCCAGCAGCCCCCCCCCTTGGACGGTTAGGGGTTCGGGGCAGTACTTC. Translated, it gives CASSPPPWTVRGSGQYF.

The table lists this clonotype with a few counts. The chain joins TRBV29-1 to TRBJ2-6; D is ambiguous. The CDR3 loop spans 14 amino acids. From germline, CDR1 is SQVTM and CDR2 ANQGSEA. Trimming removed 5 bases at V and 0 bases at J, with 8 bases between. Written as DNA, the CDR3 is TGCAGCGTTCCGAAACACTCTGGGGCCAACGTCCTGACTTTC. As protein: CSVPKHSGANVLTF. Looking up the rest from reference TRBV29-1 and TRBJ2-6 gives the full variable domain: SAVISQKPSRDICQRGTSLTIQCQVDSQVTMMFWYRQQPGQSLTLIATANQGSEATYESGFVIDKFPISRPNLTFSTLTVSNMSPEDSSIYLCSVPKHSGANVLTFGAGSRLTVL.

This clonotype was observed many times. This chain uses TRBV6-2 or TRBV6-3 with TRBJ1-5, with a possible D match to TRBD1 (5 bases). Germline loops: CDR1 MNHEY, CDR2 SVGEGT. Trimming stripped 2 bases from V and 1 base from J, with 9 bases between. This CDR3 spans 15 amino acids. As DNA, the CDR3 is TGTGCCAGCAGTTACGGAGGGGCCAGCAATCAGCCCCAGCATTTT. This gives the protein CASSYGGASNQPQHF.

At least ten counts were recorded for this clonotype. This chain uses TRBV3-1 with TRBJ2-1; D is uncertain. V was shortened by 1 base and J by 11 bases, with 12 bases between the two germline ends. Per the germline V gene, CDR1 is LGHDT and CDR2 is YNNKEL (reference sequence). CDR3 length: 13 amino acids. This chain's CDR3 is CASSQGVTKKQFF. In DNA form, the CDR3 reads TGTGCCAGCAGCCAAGGTGTAACTAAAAAGCAGTTCTTC.

This clonotype was seen only a few times. This chain joins TRBV28 and TRBJ1-4; D possibly corresponds to TRBD1 (5 bases). The CDR3 consists of 14 residues. V lost 6 bases and J lost 6, with 14 bases in between. Germline-derived CDR1 and CDR2 are MDHEN and SYDVKM. The CDR3 DNA is TGTGCCAGCAGGTTGGGGGGAAACCATGAAAAACTGTTTTTT. This codes for CASRLGGNHEKLFF.

In DNA, the CDR3 is TGTGCCATCAGCCCTTCGACGGGACCTTCCTACAATGAGCAGTTCTTC. Amino acids: CAISPSTGPSYNEQFF. V usage is TRBV10-3 and J usage is TRBJ2-1; D could derive from TRBD1 or TRBD2 (5 bases each). With 6 bases removed from V and 1 base from J, the gap between germline ends came to 16 bases. Germline V lookup: CDR1 ENHRY, CDR2 SYGVKD. CDR3 length: 16 residues.

This clonotype has a handful of counts. The genes are TRBV20-1 and TRBJ2-3, with 16 bases identical to TRBD2. The CDR3 length is 16 residues. Unmatched junction bases numbered 7, after V lost 5 bases and J lost 5 bases. In germline, CDR1 is DFQATT, CDR2 SNEGSKA (reference sequence). CDR3 protein: CSAAGTSGRVRDTQYF. The CDR3 bases are TGCAGTGCTGCCGGGACTAGCGGGAGGGTTAGAGATACGCAGTATTTT.

This clonotype was observed at least ten times. V and J are TRBV29-1 and TRBJ2-2; possibly TRBD2 for D (5 bases). V was shortened by 7 bases and J by 1 base, with 19 bases between the two germline ends. The germline V gene encodes CDR1 SQVTM and CDR2 ANQGSEA. The CDR3 has 16 amino acids. CDR3 residues: CSARLVSGGNTGELFF. The CDR3, as DNA: TGCAGCGCCAGGCTGGTCAGCGGAGGGAACACCGGGGAGCTGTTTTTT.

The CDR3 here is CASSASPTSGNNEQFF. CDR3 in DNA: TGTGCCAGCAGCGCATCACCGACTAGCGGGAACAATGAGCAGTTCTTC. The chain employs TRBV9 and TRBJ2-1, with 11 bases aligning to TRBD2. Per the germline V gene, CDR1 is SGDLS and CDR2 is YYNGEE. With 3 bases clipped from V and 5 bases from J, the junction kept 7 bases outside the gene matches. This CDR3 region has 16 residues.

This clonotype has at least ten counts. This chain links TRBV7-9 with TRBJ2-1; no clear D gene. Germline V gives CDR1 SEHNR, CDR2 FQNEAQ (reference sequence). This CDR3 contains 16 residues. Between the trimmed V and J ends, which lost 5 bases and 6 bases, there was a span of 20 bases. CDR3 DNA sequence: TGTGCCAGCAGCCCCCGTACTGCTTGGCAGCGCAATGAGCAGTTCTTC. Encoded protein: CASSPRTAWQRNEQFF. The variable domain in full, with the rest retrieved from reference TRBV7-9 and TRBJ2-1, is DTGVSQNPRHKITKRGQNVTFRCDPISEHNRLYWYRQTLGQGPEFLTYFQNEAQLEKSRLLSDRFSAERPKGSFSTLEIQRTEQGDSAMYLCASSPRTAWQRNEQFFGPGTRLTVL.

This clonotype was recorded at least ten times. This chain uses TRBV6-6 with TRBJ2-7; 7 nucleotides line up with TRBD1. V trimming: 4 bases; J trimming: 6 bases; junction bases outside the gene matches: 12. Germline assignment: CDR1 MNHNY and CDR2 SVGAGI (reference sequence). CDR3 length: 15 residues. CDR3 amino acids: CASSSPKGQLAEQYF. The CDR3 nucleotides read TGTGCCAGCAGTTCCCCCAAGGGACAGTTGGCCGAGCAGTACTTC.

The rearrangement links TRBV16 to TRBJ1-2, with 9 bases matching TRBD1. V dropped 4 bases and J dropped 4; count of bases not matched to a gene: 10. The CDR3 extends over 16 amino acids. The V gene's germline CDR1 is KGHSY and CDR2 FQNENV. CDR3 sequence reads: CASSPQTGGMSYGYTF. The CDR3 nucleotides are TGTGCCAGCAGCCCTCAGACAGGGGGTATGAGCTATGGCTACACCTTC.

This clonotype came up many times. This chain connects TRBV6-2 or TRBV6-3 to TRBJ2-1, with TRBD2 matching over 8 bases. J lost 9 bases, V lost 4 bases, and 11 bases had no gene match. CDR3 length: 15 residues. Germline V gene sequence: CDR1 MNHEY, CDR2 SVGEGT. CDR3 sequence (DNA): TGTGCCAGCAGTTTTCCGGGACTAGGAAAAACTGAGCAGTTCTTC. Translation: CASSFPGLGKTEQFF.

In its sample, this clonotype was seen a few times. The gene calls are TRBV2 and TRBJ2-2; D ambiguous. The CDR3 sequence is 13 residues long. Trimming took 4 bases from V and 5 from J, leaving 8 bases between them. From germline, CDR1 is SNHLY and CDR2 FYNNEI. Here the CDR3 DNA reads TGTGCCAGCAGTGTGATAGAGACCGGGGAGCTGTTTTTT. Protein: CASSVIETGELFF. The full variable domain, in which reference TRBV2 and TRBJ2-2 provide the parts outside the CDR3, is EPEVTQTPSHQVTQMGQEVILRCVPISNHLYFYWYRQILGQKVEFLVSFYNNEISEKSEIFDDQFSVERPDGSNFTLKIRSTKLEDSAMYFCASSVIETGELFFGEGSRLTVL.

In this sample, this clonotype turned up a few times. The gene calls are TRBV7-2 and TRBJ1-1; 9 bases map to TRBD1. The CDR3 covers 16 residues. V was pared by 5 bases and J by 4 bases, with 11 bases of the junction left unmatched. Germline V gene data show CDR1 as SGHTA and CDR2 as FQGNSA. The CDR3 loop reads CASSQGQGARGTEAFF. In DNA, the CDR3 is TGTGCCAGCAGCCAGGGACAGGGTGCACGAGGCACTGAAGCTTTCTTT.

This clonotype was picked up a small number of times. This sequence joins TRBV2 and TRBJ2-3; D is unclear. V lost 8 bases to trimming and J lost 0 bases, with 18 bases between them. Germline values: CDR1 SNHLY, CDR2 FYNNEI. The CDR3 extends over 16 amino acids. In DNA form, the CDR3 reads TGTGCCAGCTGTCCAATGGCGGCAGCTAGCACAGATACGCAGTATTTT. Translated, it gives CASCPMAAASTDTQYF.

A few counts support this clonotype. The V gene is TRBV5-1, the J gene TRBJ2-5; possible D gene TRBD1, 6 bases. This CDR3 has 14 residues. Germline V CDR1 and CDR2: SGHRS, YFSETQ. V dropped 2 bases and J dropped 1 base, with 9 bases sitting between them. CDR3 in DNA: TGCGCCAGCAGCTTAGACAGGCCCCAAGAGACCCAGTACTTC. Protein sequence: CASSLDRPQETQYF.